The 32 T cell receptor beta chains in this list originate from one sample, sequenced in a study of cytomegalovirus exposure and HLA in healthy donors. Both 60 Vbeta primers and 13 Jbeta primers went into the PCR. Sequencing was performed with immunoSEQ multiplex PCR; in TCRdb, only in-frame clones are kept and a portion is missing. This table holds around 82,000 clones, 78% found once. The source material was PBMCs. These receptors all stem from a male donor in good health and CMV-seropositive.

This chain connects TRBV5-1 to TRBJ2-5, with D unresolved. This CDR3 contains 15 residues. V was cut by 1 base and J by 2 bases, with 12 bases left in between. In germline, CDR1 is SGHRS, CDR2 YFSETQ. CDR3 amino acids: CASSLSWAVQETQYF. CDR3 in DNA: TGCGCCAGCAGCTTGAGTTGGGCAGTACAAGAGACCCAGTACTTC.

The V gene is TRBV28, the J gene TRBJ2-2; D is perhaps TRBD1 (6 bases). The germline gives CDR1 MDHEN, CDR2 SYDVKM. The CDR3 is 16 residues long. Trimming cost V 0 bases and J 4 bases, with 12 bases left between them. CDR3 sequence (DNA): TGTGCCAGCAGTTTATGGGGCAGGGGAAGCACCGGGGAGCTGTTTTTT. It is translated as CASSLWGRGSTGELFF.

The rearrangement links TRBV27 to TRBJ1-1, with TRBD1 matching 7 bases. From germline, CDR1 is MNHEY and CDR2 SMNVEV (reference sequence). This CDR3 region has 14 residues. Trimming removed 4 bases from V and 0 bases from J; junction bases left unmatched: 2. The CDR3 nucleotides read TGTGCCAGCAGTTACAGGGGCGTGAACACTGAAGCTTTCTTT. Protein: CASSYRGVNTEAFF.

About this clone itself: Other nucleotide sequences in the sample specify the same CDR3. The chain carries TRBV25-1 and TRBJ1-4; maybe TRBD1 (6 bases). This CDR3 comprises 14 residues. CDR1 is MGHDK and CDR2 is SYGVNS in the germline V gene. V lost 1 base and J lost 3, with 6 bases in between. The CDR3 loop reads CASSEWGPNEKLFF. The CDR3 coding sequence is TGTGCCAGCAGTGAATGGGGGCCTAATGAAAAACTGTTTTTT.

The J gene is TRBJ1-1, the V gene TRBV19; D is uncertain. CDR1 and CDR2 (germline): LNHDA, SQIVND (reference sequence). V lost 3 bases, J lost 1 base, and 6 bases lay in between. The CDR3 length is 13 residues. CDR3: CASSMNGNTEAFF. The CDR3 DNA reads TGTGCCAGTAGTATGAACGGGAACACTGAAGCTTTCTTT. The full variable domain, in which reference TRBV19 and TRBJ1-1 provide the parts outside the CDR3, is DGGITQSPKYLFRKEGQNVTLSCEQNLNHDAMYWYRQDPGQGLRLIYYSQIVNDFQKGDIAEGYSVSREKKESFPLTVTSAQKNPTAFYLCASSMNGNTEAFFGQGTRLTVV.

The table lists this clone with a count of one. V usage is TRBV10-3 and J usage is TRBJ2-1; tentatively, D is TRBD2 (6 bases). This CDR3 region has 13 residues. Germline assignment: CDR1 ENHRY and CDR2 SYGVKD. The V end was cut by 4 bases, the J end by 7 bases, with 11 bases between. CDR3 nucleotide sequence: TGTGCCATCAGTGGAGGACTAAATAATGAGCAGTTCTTC. Translation gives CAISGGLNNEQFF.

The V gene is TRBV7-2, the J gene TRBJ2-5; the match to TRBD1 covers 7 bases. The V segment lost 1 base and the J segment 3 bases; nucleotides outside the gene matches: 2. The germline CDR1 and CDR2 sequences are SGHTA and FQGNSA. CDR3 length: 14 amino acids. The CDR3: CASSLGTGKETQYF. For the CDR3, the DNA is TGTGCCAGCAGCTTAGGGACAGGAAAAGAGACCCAGTACTTC.

This sequence joins TRBV18 and TRBJ1-2; 8 bases are a match to TRBD1. The V gene end was trimmed by 2 bases and the J gene end by 4 bases; junction bases not matched to a gene: 6. This CDR3 is built from 15 residues. CDR1 KGHSH and CDR2 LQKENI come from the germline V gene. CDR3 amino acids: CASSPRQGLGYGYTF. CDR3 sequence (DNA): TGTGCCAGCTCACCAAGACAGGGGTTGGGCTATGGCTACACCTTC.

J is TRBJ1-3 and V is TRBV30; D ambiguous. The length of the CDR3 is 14 residues. CDR1 and CDR2 (germline): GTSNPN, SVGIG (reference sequence). V gave up 4 bases and J gave up 4 bases, with 14 bases separating them. The CDR3 nucleotides read TGTGCCTGGATCCACACCGGCGGAGGAAACACCATATATTTT. Translated, it gives CAWIHTGGGNTIYF. The full variable domain, completed using reference TRBV30 and TRBJ1-3, is SQTIHQWPATLVQPVGSPLSLECTVEGTSNPNLYWYRQAAGRGLQLLFYSVGIGQISSEVPQNLSASRPQDRQFILSSKKLLLSDSGFYLCAWIHTGGGNTIYFGEGSWLTVV.

The chain links TRBV2 to TRBJ2-1; 11 positions match TRBD2. V lost 8 bases and J lost 5; bases outside the gene matches: 5. Per the germline V gene, CDR1 is SNHLY and CDR2 is FYNNEI. This CDR3 spans 14 amino acids. DNA for the CDR3: TGTGCCAGCCAGGAGACTAGCGGGAACAATGAGCAGTTCTTC. Translation gives CASQETSGNNEQFF.

V and J are TRBV5-1 and TRBJ1-2; D may be TRBD1 (6 bases). The length of the CDR3 is 14 residues. The germline V gene encodes CDR1 SGHRS and CDR2 YFSETQ. Trimming cost V 5 bases and J 2 bases, with 13 bases left between them. Written as DNA, the CDR3 is TGCGCCAGCAGGGGGGTGACAGGAAACTATGGCTACACCTTC. Translated: CASRGVTGNYGYTF.

The chain recombines TRBV30 with TRBJ2-1; 12 bases map to TRBD1. CDR3 length equals 16 residues. CDR1 is GTSNPN, CDR2 SVGIG, per germline (reference sequence). Trimming cost V 0 bases and J 2 bases; bases outside gene matches: 2. In DNA form, the CDR3 reads TGTGCCTGGAGTGTAGGGACAGGGGGCCCCTACAATGAGCAGTTCTTC. This codes for CAWSVGTGGPYNEQFF.

Worth noting for this clone: The same CDR3 arises from other DNA sequences in this sample as well. The chain joins TRBV19 to TRBJ1-2; a weak D match, TRBD1 (6 bases). The CDR3 runs to 13 residues. Trimming cost V 9 bases and J 5 bases, with 16 bases left between them. Germline-derived CDR1 and CDR2 are LNHDA and SQIVND (reference sequence). CDR3 protein: CASTQGLRYGYTF. CDR3 in DNA: TGTGCCAGCACGCAGGGGTTACGGTATGGCTACACCTTC.

The chain is built from TRBV9 and TRBJ2-3; 10 bases align to TRBD2. This CDR3 has 18 amino acids. The ends lost 4 bases at V and 2 bases at J; junction bases unmatched: 13. Per the germline V gene, CDR1 is SGDLS and CDR2 is YYNGEE. CDR3 nucleotide sequence: TGTGCCAGCAGCCCCGGACTAGCGGCAGCTCGAATCACAGATACGCAGTATTTT. Residues: CASSPGLAAARITDTQYF.

The chain employs TRBV5-4 and TRBJ2-4; 7 bases are shared with TRBD1. CDR1 is SGHNT and CDR2 is YYREEE in the germline V gene (reference sequence). The CDR3 has 15 residues. V shed 5 bases, J shed 2 bases, and the junction held 7 bases outside the gene matches. CDR3 DNA: TGTGCCAGCAGACCGGACAGGACGCCCAAAAACATTCAGTACTTC. Residues: CASRPDRTPKNIQYF.

The gene calls are TRBV2 and TRBJ1-1; D is unclear. V lost 0 bases to trimming and J lost 2 bases, with 10 bases between them. The CDR3 has 15 amino acids. Germline CDR1 is SNHLY and CDR2 is FYNNEI. The CDR3, as DNA: TGTGCCAGCAGTGAAGCGCTAGGCAGAAACACTGAAGCTTTCTTT. This encodes CASSEALGRNTEAFF.

The chain joins TRBV11-2 to TRBJ1-1; no definite D call. Looked up from germline, CDR1 is SGHAT and CDR2 is FQNNGV. The CDR3 consists of 15 residues. Trimming removed 5 bases from V and 1 base from J, with 14 bases in between. The CDR3 spells CASSPALGRNTEAFF. The CDR3 DNA reads TGTGCCAGCAGCCCAGCCCTGGGCCGGAACACTGAAGCTTTCTTT.

The gene calls are TRBV6-6 and TRBJ2-1, with 7 bases that match TRBD2. The CDR3 contains 14 residues. Per germline, CDR1 MNHNY and CDR2 SVGAGI (reference sequence). With V trimmed by 5 bases and J by 4 bases, 5 bases remained unmatched. This chain's CDR3 is CASSPGTTYNEQFF. The CDR3 DNA reads as TGTGCCAGCAGTCCCGGGACTACGTACAATGAGCAGTTCTTC.

This chain uses TRBV7-8 with TRBJ1-5, with no clear D. V was shortened by 3 bases and J by 6 bases, with 15 bases between the two germline ends. This CDR3 contains 15 residues. Per the germline V gene, CDR1 is SGHVS and CDR2 is FQNEAQ. Written as DNA, the CDR3 is TGTGCCAGCAGCTTTGGATCCCTCGGAGGTCAGCCCCAGCATTTT. Residues: CASSFGSLGGQPQHF.

This chain connects TRBV6-1 to TRBJ2-7, with 8 bases matching TRBD2. The J segment lost 2 bases and the V segment lost 4 bases, leaving 10 bases of the junction unmatched. This CDR3 comprises 16 residues. CDR1 MNHNS and CDR2 SASEGT come from the germline V gene. CDR3 sequence: CASSAGGGASPYEQYF. The CDR3 bases are TGTGCCAGCAGTGCGGGAGGGGGGGCCTCCCCCTACGAGCAGTACTTC.

The chain has TRBV5-1 and TRBJ2-7; maybe TRBD2 (5 bases). This CDR3 region has 15 residues. Germline CDR1 is SGHRS and CDR2 is YFSETQ. Trimming left V 4 bases short and J 3 bases short, with 17 bases between. CDR3 protein: CASSPEEAWVYEQYF. The CDR3 DNA sequence: TGCGCCAGCAGCCCGGAGGAGGCGTGGGTCTACGAGCAGTACTTC. The whole variable domain, remainder taken from reference TRBV5-1 and TRBJ2-7, is KAGVTQTPRYLIKTRGQQVTLSCSPISGHRSVSWYQQTPGQGLQFLFEYFSETQRNKGNFPGRFSGRQFSNSRSEMNVSTLELGDSALYLCASSPEEAWVYEQYFGPGTRLTVT.

Points on this clone: Within the sample, other DNA sequences also encode this same CDR3. The chain uses TRBV9 and TRBJ2-7; 7 bases map to TRBD1. The CDR3 sequence is 14 residues long. The germline CDR1 and CDR2 sequences are SGDLS and YYNGEE. J gave up 0 bases and V 4 bases, and 4 bases lay outside the gene matches. CDR3 protein: CASSPRQGSYEQYF. DNA for the CDR3: TGTGCCAGCAGCCCACGACAGGGCTCCTACGAGCAGTACTTC.

In the case of this clone: Other DNA variants within this sample encode the same CDR3. The chain has TRBV7-9 and TRBJ1-2, with D perhaps matching TRBD1 (6 bases). The CDR3 length is 12 residues. Trimming removed 6 bases from V and 4 bases from J, with 9 bases in between. Germline values: CDR1 SEHNR, CDR2 FQNEAQ (reference sequence). The CDR3 DNA is TGTGCCAGCAGTTCGGACAGCTATGGCTACACCTTC. It yields the protein CASSSDSYGYTF.

The J gene is TRBJ2-5, the V gene TRBV6-6; 7 bases are shared with TRBD1. This CDR3 contains 16 residues. Germline V lookup: CDR1 MNHNY, CDR2 SVGAGI (reference sequence). Germline trimming cut 2 bases from V and 9 bases from J; bases unmatched to any gene: 15. The chain's CDR3 is CASSYGIGGAIEAQYF. The CDR3 bases are TGTGCCAGCAGTTACGGAATAGGGGGCGCGATCGAGGCCCAGTACTTC.

V is TRBV5-8 and J is TRBJ2-7, with 14 bases lining up with TRBD2. V gave up 6 bases and J gave up 12 bases; unmatched junction bases: 5. Germline CDR1 reads SGHTS; CDR2 reads YDEGEE. The CDR3 sequence is 12 residues long. The CDR3 nucleotides read TGTGCCAGCACGGGACTAGCGGGAGTTGCGTACTTC. Translated: CASTGLAGVAYF.

The V gene is TRBV9, the J gene TRBJ2-7; TRBD1 matches at 10 bases. CDR3 length: 16 residues. Looked up from germline, CDR1 is SGDLS and CDR2 is YYNGEE. The trim removed 0 bases at V and 6 bases at J, leaving 9 bases unmatched. CDR3 bases: TGTGCCAGCAGCGTAGCAAGGACAGGGGGTAGCGGCGAGCAGTACTTC. Translated: CASSVARTGGSGEQYF.

This sequence joins TRBV19 and TRBJ2-3; 8 bases map to TRBD1. Germline loops: CDR1 LNHDA, CDR2 SQIVND (reference sequence). The CDR3 contains 16 residues. V lost 3 bases and J lost 4; bases outside the gene matches: 9. The DNA of the CDR3 is TGTGCCAGTAGTATCCTACAGGGGGAAGCGGCAGATACGCAGTATTTT. Protein: CASSILQGEAADTQYF.

There are a few counts of this clone. The J gene is TRBJ2-1, the V gene TRBV28; 7 bases line up with TRBD1. V shed 6 bases, J shed 3 bases, and the junction held 8 bases outside the gene matches. The CDR3 consists of 15 residues. Germline V gene data show CDR1 as MDHEN and CDR2 as SYDVKM. Here the CDR3 DNA reads TGTGCCAGCAGCTTGCTCCAGGGGGACTACAATGAGCAGTTCTTC. Its translation: CASSLLQGDYNEQFF.

The rearrangement uses TRBV10-3 and TRBJ1-1, with 8 bases identical to TRBD1. The CDR3 sequence is 16 residues long. In germline, CDR1 is ENHRY, CDR2 SYGVKD. J was trimmed by 2 bases and V by 2 bases; bases with no gene match: 7. CDR3 loop: CAISEGTGRPNTEAFF. CDR3 sequence (DNA): TGTGCCATCAGTGAGGGGACAGGAAGGCCCAACACTGAAGCTTTCTTT.

This chain uses TRBV7-2 with TRBJ2-3; tentative D call: TRBD1 (6 bases). V was cut by 5 bases and J by 4 bases, with 10 bases left in between. The CDR3 is 13 residues long. Germline CDR1 reads SGHTA; CDR2 reads FQGNSA. CDR3: CASSKTGADTQYF. The CDR3 DNA reads as TGTGCCAGCAGCAAGACAGGAGCAGATACGCAGTATTTT.

CDR3 residues: CASSASPGYEQYF. CDR3 bases: TGTGCCAGCAGCGCCTCCCCGGGGTACGAGCAGTACTTC. The rearrangement links TRBV7-2 to TRBJ2-7; possible D gene TRBD2, 5 bases. In germline, CDR1 is SGHTA, CDR2 FQGNSA. The CDR3 consists of 13 residues. Between the trimmed V and J ends, which lost 5 bases and 4 bases, there was a span of 12 bases.

This clone has only a few counts. J is TRBJ2-7 and V is TRBV6-1; TRBD2 matches at 8 bases. The CDR3 is 14 residues long. V was clipped by 7 bases and J by 6 bases; unmatched bases: 11. Germline lookup yields CDR1 MNHNS and CDR2 SASEGT. CDR3 loop: CASNLLAETSEQYF. CDR3 nucleotides: TGTGCCAGCAACCTACTAGCGGAAACAAGCGAGCAGTACTTC.